Listed here are 22 T cell receptor beta chains from one sample, sequenced in a study of blood T cell repertoires in COVID-19. Profiled with immunoSEQ multiplex PCR; TCRdb holds only in-frame clones, not every one. The sample consists of under 200,000 clones, roughly 85% of them appearing once. Input material: PBMCs or T cells enriched from blood (not recorded which). The origin of the receptors is a man in his 60s who had recovered from COVID-19.

V and J are TRBV11-2 and TRBJ2-7; weak D call: TRBD1 (6 bases). Germline V lookup: CDR1 SGHAT, CDR2 FQNNGV. The CDR3 has 15 amino acids. Between the trimmed V and J ends, which lost 1 base and 0 bases, there was a span of 10 bases. This CDR3 is CASSLATGYSYEQYF. The CDR3 DNA reads TGTGCCAGCAGCTTAGCCACAGGGTACTCCTACGAGCAGTACTTC. Filled out from reference TRBV11-2 and TRBJ2-7, the complete variable domain reads EAGVAQSPRYKIIEKRQSVAFWCNPISGHATLYWYQQILGQGPKLLIQFQNNGVVDDSQLPKDRFSAERLKGVDSTLKIQPAKLEDSAVYLCASSLATGYSYEQYFGPGTRLTVT.

The CDR3 DNA is TGTGCCAGCAGTTCTAGCGGGGGGGGCACAGATACGCAGTATTTT. Its translation is CASSSSGGGTDTQYF. This chain links TRBV11-2 with TRBJ2-3; TRBD2 aligns across 12 bases. The ends lost 6 bases at V and 1 base at J; junction bases unmatched: 2. The CDR3 loop spans 15 amino acids. From germline, CDR1 is SGHAT and CDR2 FQNNGV.

This clone is a singleton in its sample. This sequence joins TRBV3-1 (or the pseudogene TRBV3-2) and TRBJ2-7; 9 positions agree with TRBD1. The CDR3 is 17 residues long. Looked up from germline, CDR1 is LGHDT and CDR2 is YNNKEL (reference sequence). Trimming took 4 bases from V and 4 from J; bases not matched to a gene: 14. For the CDR3, the DNA is TGTGCCAGCAGCCGCGGAGCGGAACAGGGGGCCGTATACGAGCAGTACTTC. It codes for CASSRGAEQGAVYEQYF.

This clone has a handful of counts. V gene TRBV7-2 combines with J gene TRBJ2-1, with a weak D call TRBD1 (6 bases). This CDR3 spans 15 amino acids. The germline CDR1 and CDR2 sequences are SGHTA and FQGNSA. Trimming pared 5 bases from V and 1 base from J, leaving 12 bases between. The CDR3 DNA follows: TGTGCCAGCAGCGAAGACAGGAGATCCTACAATGAGCAGTTCTTC. Amino acid sequence: CASSEDRRSYNEQFF.

The chain employs TRBV7-6 and TRBJ1-2; 7 bases line up with TRBD1. This CDR3 has 15 residues. Germline values: CDR1 SGHVS, CDR2 FNYEAQ. Trimming removed 4 bases from V and 6 bases from J; junction bases left unmatched: 11. The CDR3 spells CASSSSPGGSDGYTF. The CDR3 coding sequence is TGTGCCAGCAGCTCCTCGCCAGGGGGTAGCGATGGCTACACCTTC.

The chain combines TRBV4-1 with TRBJ1-2; weak D call: TRBD1 (6 bases). Germline V gives CDR1 MGHRA, CDR2 YSYEKL. Trimming pared 7 bases from V and 4 bases from J, leaving 22 bases between. This CDR3 is 16 amino acids long. The CDR3 DNA follows: TGCGCCAGCAAAATCCGGGACACGGATGGCGGCTATGGCTACACCTTC. Its protein is CASKIRDTDGGYGYTF.

The chain combines TRBV7-3 with TRBJ1-2; TRBD1 agrees at 7 bases. The CDR3 runs 13 residues. Germline V lookup: CDR1 SGHTA, CDR2 FQGTGA. V was pared by 0 bases and J by 7 bases, with 2 bases of the junction left unmatched. CDR3 in DNA: TGTGCCAGCAGCTTAACGACAGGGTCTGGCTACACCTTC. Translated, it gives CASSLTTGSGYTF.

The J gene is TRBJ2-1, the V gene TRBV7-3; tentative D call: TRBD2 (5 bases). V lost 5 bases and J 7 bases, leaving 12 bases between the germline ends. Germline-derived CDR1 and CDR2 are SGHTA and FQGTGA. The CDR3 totals 13 residues. The CDR3 nucleotides read TGTGCCAGCAGCCCTAGGACTGGAAATGAGCAGTTCTTC. It translates to CASSPRTGNEQFF. The whole variable domain, filled in from reference TRBV7-3 and TRBJ2-1, reads GAGVSQTPSNKVTEKGKYVELRCDPISGHTALYWYRQSLGQGPEFLIYFQGTGAADDSGLPNDRFFAVRPEGSVSTLKIQRTERGDSAVYLCASSPRTGNEQFFGPGTRLTVL.

This chain links TRBV7-2 with TRBJ1-6, with 7 bases fitting TRBD1. V trimming: 5 bases; J trimming: 5 bases; junction bases outside the gene matches: 3. The CDR3 spans 14 residues. Germline V gene data show CDR1 as SGHTA and CDR2 as FQGNSA. DNA for the CDR3: TGTGCCAGCAGCGCGGGACAGAATAATTCACCCCTCCACTTT. This codes for CASSAGQNNSPLHF.

J is TRBJ2-5 and V is TRBV7-9; a possible D gene is TRBD1 (6 bases). Germline CDR1 SEHNR, CDR2 FQNEAQ (reference sequence). Trimming shortened V by 2 bases and J by 5 bases, and 18 bases separated the two germline ends. The CDR3 extends over 16 amino acids. CDR3 sequence: CASSLTKTGSGETQYF. Here the CDR3 DNA reads TGTGCCAGCAGCTTAACGAAAACAGGGTCAGGGGAGACCCAGTACTTC.

V usage is TRBV7-9 and J usage is TRBJ1-6; 7 nucleotides align to TRBD1. In germline, CDR1 is SEHNR, CDR2 FQNEAQ (reference sequence). The CDR3 covers 15 residues. After removal of 5 bases from V and 3 bases from J, the junction contained 4 bases not matched to a gene. The DNA for the CDR3 is TGTGCCAGCAGCACCTGGACAGGCTATAATTCACCCCTCCACTTT. Its protein product is CASSTWTGYNSPLHF.

This clone was recorded only once. V gene TRBV28 combines with J gene TRBJ2-7, with TRBD2 matching over 13 bases. Germline V gene sequence: CDR1 MDHEN, CDR2 SYDVKM. With V trimmed by 6 bases and J by 2 bases, 4 bases remained unmatched. CDR3 length: 15 amino acids. CDR3 bases: TGTGCCAGCAGGCGGACTAGCGGGAGAACCTACGAGCAGTACTTC. Its translation: CASRRTSGRTYEQYF.

This rearrangement joins TRBV7-9 to TRBJ1-2; 7 bases are shared with TRBD1. The length of the CDR3 is 13 residues. Germline V gene sequence: CDR1 SEHNR, CDR2 FQNEAQ (reference sequence). The V segment lost 5 bases and the J segment 8 bases; nucleotides outside the gene matches: 8. For the CDR3, the DNA is TGTGCCAGCAGCCTTTTAACAGGGGACGGCTACACCTTC. This encodes CASSLLTGDGYTF.

The chain carries TRBV5-1 and TRBJ2-2; 8 positions agree with TRBD1. The CDR3 totals 15 residues. The germline gives CDR1 SGHRS, CDR2 YFSETQ. With V trimmed by 3 bases and J by 1 base, 2 bases remained unmatched. CDR3 in amino acids: CASSYDRGNTGELFF. In DNA form, the CDR3 reads TGCGCCAGCAGCTATGACAGGGGGAACACCGGGGAGCTGTTTTTT.

This clone was seen a few times. The chain is built from TRBV2 and TRBJ1-5; possible D gene TRBD1, 6 bases. Germline lookup yields CDR1 SNHLY and CDR2 FYNNEI. V gave up 2 bases and J gave up 2 bases, with 7 bases separating them. The length of the CDR3 is 14 residues. The chain's CDR3 is CASSENRGNQPQHF. The CDR3 coding sequence is TGTGCCAGCAGTGAAAACAGGGGCAATCAGCCCCAGCATTTT.

This clone was observed once. The chain employs TRBV3-1 (or the pseudogene TRBV3-2) and TRBJ2-1; a possible D gene is TRBD1 (5 bases). Looked up from germline, CDR1 is LGHDT and CDR2 is YNNKEL (reference sequence). This CDR3 region has 11 residues. V was trimmed by 5 bases and J by 10 bases, leaving 9 bases between them. The chain's CDR3 is CASSTGGEQFF. The CDR3 region has the DNA TGTGCCAGCAGCACAGGTGGAGAGCAGTTCTTC.

The chain has TRBV27 and TRBJ2-6, with D possibly being TRBD2 (6 bases). Trimming took off 2 bases at V and 0 bases at J, with 14 bases between the two ends. Looked up from germline, CDR1 is MNHEY and CDR2 is SMNVEV (reference sequence). The CDR3 is made up of 18 amino acids. The DNA for the CDR3 is TGTGCCAGCAGTTTACTCCTTGGGGGGAACTCTGGGGCCAACGTCCTGACTTTC. Amino acid sequence: CASSLLLGGNSGANVLTF.

This clone was seen a few times. The chain links TRBV24-1 to TRBJ1-3, with D possibly TRBD1 on 6 matching bases. This CDR3 is 12 amino acids long. Trimming removed 4 bases at V and 9 bases at J, with 9 bases between. The germline CDR1 and CDR2 sequences are KGHDR and SFDVKD. The CDR3 region has the DNA TGTGCCACCAGTGAATCGACAGGCACCATATATTTT. Its protein product is CATSESTGTIYF.

The chain carries TRBV7-2 and TRBJ1-5; D is unresolved. This CDR3 has 13 residues. Trimming stripped 5 bases from V and 0 bases from J, with 5 bases between. Germline V gene lookup returns CDR1 SGHTA and CDR2 FQGNSA. The CDR3 DNA sequence: TGTGCCAGCAGCCTAAGTAGCAATCAGCCCCAGCATTTT. This encodes CASSLSSNQPQHF.

The V and J genes are TRBV5-1 and TRBJ1-1; D gene ambiguous. Germline lookup yields CDR1 SGHRS and CDR2 YFSETQ. V gave up 4 bases and J gave up 4 bases, with 14 bases separating them. CDR3 length: 14 amino acids. The CDR3 region is CASSPLPAGTEAFF. CDR3 sequence (DNA): TGCGCCAGCAGCCCTCTCCCCGCAGGCACTGAAGCTTTCTTT. The whole variable domain, filled in from reference TRBV5-1 and TRBJ1-1, reads KAGVTQTPRYLIKTRGQQVTLSCSPISGHRSVSWYQQTPGQGLQFLFEYFSETQRNKGNFPGRFSGRQFSNSRSEMNVSTLELGDSALYLCASSPLPAGTEAFFGQGTRLTVV.

The chain links TRBV27 to TRBJ1-6; TRBD1 might be the D (6 bases). Germline V gives CDR1 MNHEY, CDR2 SMNVEV (reference sequence). V lost 5 bases to trimming and J lost 9 bases, with 14 bases between them. This CDR3 spans 14 amino acids. This CDR3 reads CASSLQGMGSPLHF. For the CDR3, the DNA is TGTGCCAGCAGTCTACAGGGTATGGGTTCACCCCTCCACTTT.

The chain recombines TRBV19 with TRBJ2-5; 10 nucleotides align to TRBD2. The CDR3 has 16 residues. Per germline, CDR1 LNHDA and CDR2 SQIVND (reference sequence). V gave up 3 bases and J gave up 5 bases; unmatched junction bases: 9. The CDR3 here is CASSIRAGGRMETQYF. DNA for the CDR3: TGTGCCAGTAGTATTCGAGCGGGGGGGCGTATGGAGACCCAGTACTTC.